This T cell receptor beta chain was observed in a study of blood T cells in healthy people across ages. Concerning this clonotype: The antigen is unknown. Sequence at one end of the junction differs from germline and may be a read error.

The use of a sample-barcoded 5' primer and a J-beta primer mix characterized a second PCR of roughly 6 to 11 cycles. Any given sample supplied a minimum of 2.5 million CDR3-containing paired-end reads. TCRdb re-derived calls from the 5' RACE reads in MiXCR, one entry per CDR3 protein. Altogether 600,000 to 1,000,000 distinct CDR3 sequences are present, 58% being singletons, with the ten largest covering about 20%. No fewer than 5 micrograms of total RNA were isolated from every sample. CDR1 LGHNA and CDR2 YNFKEQ come from the germline V gene. The CDR3 extends over 18 amino acids. Study-level results: The study found more naive CD4+ cells and higher diversity in long-lived than aged donors.

Sequenced material: blood. This sequence originates from a man between 25 and 39 years old in good health. This chain connects TRBV4-2 to TRBJ2-1; D is perhaps TRBD2 (7 bases). CDR3 sequence (DNA): TGTGCCAGCAGCCAAGAAGGGTGGTGGGGGGGCTCCTACAATGAGCAGTCCTTC. It codes for CASSQEGWWGGSYNEQSF.